Following are 28 T cell receptor beta chains from one sample sequenced in a study of early stage breast cancer tumors. TCRdb's copy holds only in-frame clones and misses some; the assay was immunoSEQ multiplex PCR. The sample holds approximately 19,000 clones, roughly 76% seen once. Material for sequencing was blood. These receptor sequences come from a person in their sixties or seventies with breast cancer.

The chain recombines TRBV5-6 with TRBJ1-5, with D unclear. Per the germline V gene, CDR1 is SGHDT and CDR2 is YYEEEE. This CDR3 is built from 15 residues. V lost 0 bases to trimming and J lost 7 bases, with 14 bases between them. Written as DNA, the CDR3 is TGTGCCAGCAGCTTGGGTCAGTCAGTCGGCCAGCCCCAGCATTTT. Translated: CASSLGQSVGQPQHF.

The chain couples TRBV7-2 to TRBJ1-2; D gene unclear. CDR3 length: 10 amino acids. Trimming shortened V by 10 bases and J by 8 bases, and 11 bases separated the two germline ends. Germline V gene data show CDR1 as SGHTA and CDR2 as FQGNSA. The CDR3 DNA reads TGTGCCACGAGGTCGGGAGGCTACACCTTC. This translates into CATRSGGYTF.

The J gene is TRBJ2-4, the V gene TRBV5-6; D remains ambiguous. V gave up 4 bases and J gave up 0 bases, with 8 bases separating them. The germline gives CDR1 SGHDT, CDR2 YYEEEE. This CDR3 contains 14 residues. This CDR3 reads CASSPMLAKNIQYF. In nucleotides, the CDR3 is TGTGCCAGCAGCCCGATGCTAGCCAAAAACATTCAGTACTTC.

This clone was counted only a few times. The chain joins TRBV4-1 to TRBJ2-2, with 8 positions matching TRBD2. The CDR3 spans 13 residues. Trimming cost V 6 bases and J 6 bases; bases outside gene matches: 3. Germline V gene lookup returns CDR1 MGHRA and CDR2 YSYEKL. The CDR3 coding sequence is TGCGCCAGCAGACTCGGGGGGGCCGGGGAGCTGTTTTTT. Translation: CASRLGGAGELFF.

The J gene is TRBJ2-1, the V gene TRBV5-1; D is possibly TRBD2 (6 bases). CDR3 length: 14 amino acids. The V end lost 6 bases, the J end lost 5 bases, and 15 bases lay between the germline ends. Germline V gene data show CDR1 as SGHRS and CDR2 as YFSETQ. In nucleotides, the CDR3 is TGCGCCAGCAAACATAGCGGAGGGGACAATGAGCAGTTCTTC. Its protein product is CASKHSGGDNEQFF.

The rearrangement uses TRBV19 and TRBJ1-2, with D possibly TRBD1 on 5 matching bases. V dropped 4 bases and J dropped 7 bases, with 13 bases sitting between them. The CDR3 totals 13 residues. The germline V gene has CDR1 LNHDA and CDR2 SQIVND (reference sequence). This CDR3 reads CASSKQDQGGYTF. The DNA of the CDR3 is TGTGCCAGTAGTAAACAGGACCAAGGTGGCTACACCTTC. Full variable domain (remainder filled in from reference TRBV19 and TRBJ1-2): DGGITQSPKYLFRKEGQNVTLSCEQNLNHDAMYWYRQDPGQGLRLIYYSQIVNDFQKGDIAEGYSVSREKKESFPLTVTSAQKNPTAFYLCASSKQDQGGYTFGSGTRLTVV.

This clone was picked up a small number of times. This chain joins TRBV11-2 and TRBJ2-7, with D maybe TRBD2 (6 bases). The CDR3 extends over 14 amino acids. Deletions cut 5 bases from V and 3 bases from J, with 14 bases between. Germline CDR1 and CDR2: SGHAT and FQNNGV. The CDR3 coding sequence is TGTGCCAGCAGCCAAGACGTAGCGGTCTACGAGCAGTACTTC. As protein: CASSQDVAVYEQYF.

The chain recombines TRBV14 with TRBJ2-7, with D maybe TRBD1 (6 bases). Germline V gives CDR1 SGHDN, CDR2 FVKESK. The length of the CDR3 is 14 residues. The V and J ends lost 1 base and 6 bases respectively, with 13 bases between them. This chain's CDR3 is CASSQAWGLGEQYF. The DNA for the CDR3 is TGTGCCAGCAGCCAAGCCTGGGGGCTCGGCGAGCAGTACTTC.

This clone was recorded a few times. The rearrangement links TRBV4-1 to TRBJ2-1; 7 bases are a match to TRBD2. In germline, CDR1 is MGHRA, CDR2 YSYEKL. Losses at the gene ends were 0 bases for V and 4 bases for J; bases not matched to a gene: 6. The CDR3 contains 16 residues. The CDR3 region has the DNA TGCGCCAGCAGCCAAGACTCGGCTAGCGGTTACAATGAGCAGTTCTTC. This codes for CASSQDSASGYNEQFF.

This chain joins TRBV13 and TRBJ1-1, with 7 bases fitting TRBD1. Trimming removed 5 bases from V and 1 base from J; junction bases left unmatched: 4. Looked up from germline, CDR1 is PRHDT and CDR2 is FYEKMQ (reference sequence). The CDR3 has 14 amino acids. CDR3 sequence (DNA): TGTGCCAGCAGCACGACAGGGAGGAACACTGAAGCTTTCTTT. Protein product: CASSTTGRNTEAFF.

The chain uses TRBV21-1 and TRBJ2-7. TRBV21-1 is classified as a pseudogene. The CDR3 length is 13 residues. CDR3 sequence (DNA): TGTGCCAGCAGCAAAGCGCTGTGCTACGAGCAGTACTTC. This translates into CASSKALCYEQYF.

V usage is TRBV5-6 and J usage is TRBJ2-7; unclear D gene. With 0 bases removed from V and 2 bases from J, the gap between germline ends came to 9 bases. Germline V CDR1 and CDR2: SGHDT, YYEEEE. This CDR3 has 14 residues. The CDR3 is CASSLVVSTYEQYF. For the CDR3, the DNA is TGTGCCAGCAGCTTGGTGGTCAGCACCTACGAGCAGTACTTC.

This clone appeared a few times. The chain recombines TRBV2 with TRBJ1-2; D uncertain. Germline V gives CDR1 SNHLY, CDR2 FYNNEI. V lost 7 bases and J 5 bases, leaving 14 bases between the germline ends. The CDR3 consists of 13 residues. The CDR3 is CASIGSAGYGYTF. The CDR3 DNA reads TGTGCCAGCATTGGAAGTGCCGGGTATGGCTACACCTTC.

This clone ranks as medium-sized. This chain uses TRBV9 with TRBJ1-2, with D uncertain. Germline V gene lookup returns CDR1 SGDLS and CDR2 YYNGEE. V was trimmed by 0 bases and J by 4 bases, leaving 4 bases between them. This CDR3 is 12 amino acids long. The CDR3 loop is CASSVDGYGYTF. The CDR3 nucleotides read TGTGCCAGCAGCGTAGACGGCTATGGCTACACCTTC.

J is TRBJ2-1 and V is TRBV11-3; 9 bases line up with TRBD2. Germline V gene sequence: CDR1 SGHNT, CDR2 YENEEA. V lost 0 bases to trimming and J lost 0 bases; unmatched junction nucleotides: 3. This CDR3 region has 17 residues. CDR3 DNA: TGTGCCAGCAGCTTAGACGCGACTAGCGGCTCCTACAATGAGCAGTTCTTC. Translating gives CASSLDATSGSYNEQFF.

In this sample, this clone turned up a few times. The chain is built from TRBV5-5 and TRBJ1-5; D is uncertain. There are 15 residues in the CDR3. Germline assignment: CDR1 SGHKS and CDR2 YYEKEE (reference sequence). V gave up 2 bases and J gave up 4 bases, with 13 bases separating them. Written as DNA, the CDR3 is TGTGCCAGCAGCTTCTCTGTGGCTACGAATCAGCCCCAGCATTTT. Translating gives CASSFSVATNQPQHF.

CDR3 residues: CASSQVHGGYNEQFF. In nucleotides, the CDR3 is TGCGCCAGCAGCCAAGTGCACGGAGGCTACAATGAGCAGTTCTTC. The V gene is TRBV4-1, the J gene TRBJ2-1; tentative D call: TRBD2 (5 bases). The germline V gene has CDR1 MGHRA and CDR2 YSYEKL. The CDR3 is 15 amino acids. V lost 1 base, J lost 3 bases, and 10 bases lay in between.

V gene TRBV6-5 combines with J gene TRBJ1-1; D is perhaps TRBD1 (5 bases). The V gene's germline CDR1 is MNHEY and CDR2 SVGAGI. V lost 7 bases and J lost 5, with 11 bases in between. The CDR3 covers 12 residues. Here the CDR3 reads CASTGSKTEAFF. DNA of the CDR3: TGTGCCAGCACAGGGTCGAAGACTGAAGCTTTCTTT.

The J gene is TRBJ1-3, the V gene TRBV19; tentative D call: TRBD1 (6 bases). This CDR3 spans 16 amino acids. The V gene's germline CDR1 is LNHDA and CDR2 SQIVND (reference sequence). The V end was cut by 5 bases, the J end by 9 bases, with 23 bases between. The CDR3 coding sequence is TGTGCCAGTAGTCCAAACTTCCTGGTGGGGGGCAGCACCATATATTTT. As protein: CASSPNFLVGGSTIYF. The full variable domain, rest sourced from reference TRBV19 and TRBJ1-3, is DGGITQSPKYLFRKEGQNVTLSCEQNLNHDAMYWYRQDPGQGLRLIYYSQIVNDFQKGDIAEGYSVSREKKESFPLTVTSAQKNPTAFYLCASSPNFLVGGSTIYFGEGSWLTVV.

This clone has a handful of counts. The CDR3 DNA sequence: TGTGCCAGCAGCCAAGATGCAGGGGTCGGGACTGAAGCTTTCTTT. Translation gives CASSQDAGVGTEAFF. The chain employs TRBV4-2 and TRBJ1-1; D may be TRBD1 (6 bases). CDR1 is LGHNA, CDR2 YNFKEQ, per germline. Trimming removed 0 bases from V and 5 bases from J, with 13 bases in between. CDR3 length: 15 residues.

V usage is TRBV4-2 and J usage is TRBJ1-6; the D is unclear. V dropped 0 bases and J dropped 7 bases, with 4 bases sitting between them. The germline CDR1 and CDR2 sequences are LGHNA and YNFKEQ. The length of the CDR3 is 13 residues. CDR3 sequence: CASSQDLNSPLHF. The DNA of the CDR3 is TGTGCCAGCAGCCAAGATCTGAATTCACCCCTCCACTTT.

By share, this clone counts as medium-sized. The V gene is TRBV5-1, the J gene TRBJ2-7; 12 positions agree with TRBD1. Unmatched junction bases numbered 7, after V lost 4 bases and J lost 5 bases. CDR1 is SGHRS, CDR2 YFSETQ, per germline. This CDR3 spans 15 amino acids. CDR3 residues: CASSIHGTGGDEQYF. CDR3 sequence (DNA): TGCGCCAGCAGCATACACGGGACAGGGGGCGACGAGCAGTACTTC.

This sequence joins TRBV5-1 and TRBJ2-7; TRBD1 might be the D (6 bases). Germline V CDR1 and CDR2: SGHRS, YFSETQ. V lost 0 bases and J 0 bases, leaving 13 bases between the germline ends. The CDR3 length is 16 residues. The CDR3 DNA reads as TGCGCCAGCAGCTTGGCCGACAGGTCTCTCTCCTACGAGCAGTACTTC. It translates to CASSLADRSLSYEQYF.

The chain recombines TRBV27 with TRBJ1-5; D is unclear. CDR1 MNHEY and CDR2 SMNVEV come from the germline V gene (reference sequence). CDR3 length: 13 residues. V dropped 3 bases and J dropped 7 bases, with 10 bases sitting between them. For the CDR3, the DNA is TGTGCCAGCAGTTTTCGGAGGGAACAGCCCCAGCATTTT. This translates into CASSFRREQPQHF.

The CDR3 DNA reads TGTGCCAGCAGTTTATCACAAATTAGGGATACGCAGTATTTT. This gives the protein CASSLSQIRDTQYF. This chain connects TRBV27 to TRBJ2-3, with D hard to call. V lost 0 bases to trimming and J lost 6 bases, with 10 bases between them. Germline V gives CDR1 MNHEY, CDR2 SMNVEV (reference sequence). The CDR3 has 14 residues.

The chain is built from TRBV7-3 and TRBJ2-1, with D unclear. The V and J ends lost 3 bases and 10 bases respectively, with 7 bases between them. Germline values: CDR1 SGHTA, CDR2 FQGTGA. The CDR3 has 11 residues. CDR3 amino acids: CASSFQGEQFF. The CDR3 DNA reads TGTGCCAGCAGCTTTCAAGGGGAGCAGTTCTTC.

The chain recombines TRBV7-2 with TRBJ2-7; D is uncertain. The CDR3 extends over 12 amino acids. Germline lookup yields CDR1 SGHTA and CDR2 FQGNSA. The ends were cut back, 2 bases at V and 6 bases at J, with 8 bases in the middle. CDR3 DNA: TGTGCCAGCAGCTTATCGGTTGGCGAGCAGTACTTC. This translates into CASSLSVGEQYF.

The rearrangement joins TRBV9 to TRBJ2-1; D remains ambiguous. The CDR3 sequence is 12 residues long. Trimming removed 0 bases at V and 2 bases at J, with 0 bases between. CDR1 is SGDLS, CDR2 YYNGEE, per germline. The CDR3 sequence is CASSVAYNEQFF. In DNA, the CDR3 is TGTGCCAGCAGCGTAGCCTACAATGAGCAGTTCTTC.